This T cell receptor beta chain derives from a study of human T cells and chemical hapten exposure. The overall study: After 6 days, upper back 0.01% DPC patch tests were scored. Cases of alopecia areata, totalis or universalis occurred in a predominantly female patient group.

CDR1 is WSHSY, CDR2 SAAADI, per germline. With 5 bases removed from V and 7 bases from J, the gap between germline ends came to 6 bases. CDR3 size: 12 residues. This clonotype was counted a few times. Unique molecular identifiers were linked by the library to individual cDNA molecules. TCRdb independently ran MiXCR on the RACE reads; one entry per CDR3 protein. The profile covers more than 90,000 distinct CDR3 sequences, with approximately 10% appearing a single time and approximately 3.4% taken by the ten largest. As to time point: patch test 2, 6 weeks after DPC sensitization. The sample's treatment: therapeutic diphenylcyclopropenone sensitization with weekly scalp DPC.

The chain links TRBV10-2 to TRBJ1-6; D gene ambiguous. Sequenced material: whole blood, taken in connection with sensitization to the hapten diphenylcyclopropenone (DPC). The origin of this receptor is a woman in her 40s with alopecia areata. Some clones in this sample may be carry-over from other donors' samples. The CDR3 DNA reads as TGCGCCAGCAGTAAAGGGAATTCACCCCTCCACTTT. Amino acid sequence: CASSKGNSPLHF.